This T cell receptor (beta chain) comes out of a study of blood T cells in healthy people across ages. Comment on this clonotype: The antigen remains undetermined.

The second PCR ran roughly 7 to 11 cycles with a sample-barcoded 5' primer and J-beta primers. Every individual sample yielded 2.5 million or more paired-end reads (each containing CDR3). TCRdb ran MiXCR on the 5' RACE reads and lists one entry per CDR3 protein. The sample holds 1.5 million to 2 million distinct CDR3 sequences, 49% seen once. The V end lost 7 bases, the J end lost 2 bases, and 24 bases lay between the germline ends. This CDR3 spans 16 amino acids. CDR1 SQVTM and CDR2 ANQGSEA come from the germline V gene. General study findings and limits: Per million T cells, TCR beta diversity dropped roughly linearly as age increased. CMV status of donors was not determined, possibly confounding expanded clonotype changes. Long-lived and aged donors differed, with more naive CD4+ cells and higher diversity in the long-lived.

The chain carries TRBV29-1 and TRBJ2-7, with D perhaps matching TRBD1 or TRBD2 (7 bases each). Sequencing was performed on blood. This TCR derives from a middle-aged woman in good health. CDR3 region: CSAGHPGTAGPYEQYF. The CDR3 DNA reads TGCAGCGCTGGACATCCAGGGACAGCGGGACCCTACGAGCAGTACTTC.